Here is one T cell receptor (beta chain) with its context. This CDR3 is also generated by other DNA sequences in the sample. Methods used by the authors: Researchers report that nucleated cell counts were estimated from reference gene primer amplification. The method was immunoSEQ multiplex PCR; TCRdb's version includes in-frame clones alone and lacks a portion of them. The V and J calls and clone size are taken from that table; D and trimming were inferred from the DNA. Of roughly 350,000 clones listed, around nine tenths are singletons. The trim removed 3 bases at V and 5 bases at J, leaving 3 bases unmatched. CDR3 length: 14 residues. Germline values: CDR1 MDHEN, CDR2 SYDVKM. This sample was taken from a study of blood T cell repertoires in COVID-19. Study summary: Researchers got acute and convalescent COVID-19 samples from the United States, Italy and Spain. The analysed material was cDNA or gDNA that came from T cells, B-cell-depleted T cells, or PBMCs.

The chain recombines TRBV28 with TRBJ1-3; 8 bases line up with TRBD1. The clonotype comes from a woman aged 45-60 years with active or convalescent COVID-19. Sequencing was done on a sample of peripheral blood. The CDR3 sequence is CASSLQGARNTIYF. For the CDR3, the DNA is TGTGCCAGCAGTTTGCAGGGGGCGCGAAACACCATATATTTT.